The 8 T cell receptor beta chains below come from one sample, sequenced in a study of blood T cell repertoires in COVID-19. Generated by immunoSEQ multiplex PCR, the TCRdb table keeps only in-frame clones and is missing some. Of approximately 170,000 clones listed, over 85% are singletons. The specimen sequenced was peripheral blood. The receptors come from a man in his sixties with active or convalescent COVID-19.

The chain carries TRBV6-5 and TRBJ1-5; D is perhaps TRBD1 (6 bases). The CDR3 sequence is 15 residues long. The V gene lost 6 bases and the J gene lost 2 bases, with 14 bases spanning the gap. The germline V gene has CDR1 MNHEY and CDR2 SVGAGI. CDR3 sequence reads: CASRKQGNGNQPQHF. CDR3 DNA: TGTGCCAGCAGAAAACAGGGAAATGGCAATCAGCCCCAGCATTTT.

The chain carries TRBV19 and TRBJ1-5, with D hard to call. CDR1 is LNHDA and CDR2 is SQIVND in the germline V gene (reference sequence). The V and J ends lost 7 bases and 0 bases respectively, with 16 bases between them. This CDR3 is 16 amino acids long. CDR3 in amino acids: CASNHRGGLSNQPQHF. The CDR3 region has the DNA TGTGCCAGTAACCACAGAGGAGGGCTTAGCAATCAGCCCCAGCATTTT.

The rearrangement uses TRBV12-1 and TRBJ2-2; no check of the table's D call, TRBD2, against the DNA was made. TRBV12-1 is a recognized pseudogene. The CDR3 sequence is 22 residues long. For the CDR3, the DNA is TGTGCCAGCAGCTTTGCCCCGGAAAACAAAAGACTAGCGGGAGGGAACACCGGGGAGCTGTTTTTT. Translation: CASSFAPENKRLAGGNTGELFF.

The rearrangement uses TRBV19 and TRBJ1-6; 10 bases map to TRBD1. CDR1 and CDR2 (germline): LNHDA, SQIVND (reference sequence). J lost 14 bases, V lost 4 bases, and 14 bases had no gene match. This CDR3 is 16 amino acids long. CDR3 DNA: TGTGCCAGTAGTACCACCGGACAGGGGGTTCTGATGGCCCTCCACTTT. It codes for CASSTTGQGVLMALHF.

The CDR3 reads CASRIQGTYEQYF. The CDR3 coding sequence is TGCGCCAGCCGAATACAGGGGACCTACGAGCAGTACTTC. The rearrangement uses TRBV5-1 and TRBJ2-7; 7 nucleotides align to TRBD1. The CDR3 runs to 13 residues. V lost 7 bases to trimming and J lost 2 bases; unmatched junction nucleotides: 6. Germline CDR1 and CDR2: SGHRS and YFSETQ.

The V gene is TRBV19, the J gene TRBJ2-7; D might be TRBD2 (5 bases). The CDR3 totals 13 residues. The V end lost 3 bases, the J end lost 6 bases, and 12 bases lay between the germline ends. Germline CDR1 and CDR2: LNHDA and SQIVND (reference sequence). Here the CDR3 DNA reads TGTGCCAGTAGTATCCTGGAGGTGGGCGAGCAGTACTTC. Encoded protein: CASSILEVGEQYF.

Here the CDR3 DNA reads TGTGCCAGCAGCACCCGACAGGGGAACACTGAAGCTTTCTTT. As protein: CASSTRQGNTEAFF. J is TRBJ1-1 and V is TRBV6-2 or TRBV6-3; TRBD1 aligns across 7 bases. With 6 bases clipped from V and 1 base from J, the junction kept 5 bases outside the gene matches. Germline values: CDR1 MNHEY, CDR2 SVGEGT. The CDR3 is 14 residues long.

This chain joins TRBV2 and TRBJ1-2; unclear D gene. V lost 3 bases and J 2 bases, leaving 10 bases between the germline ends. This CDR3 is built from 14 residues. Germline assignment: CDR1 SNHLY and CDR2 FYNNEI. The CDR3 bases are TGTGCCAGCAGTGATTTGTCGGTAAACTATGGCTACACCTTC. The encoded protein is CASSDLSVNYGYTF.